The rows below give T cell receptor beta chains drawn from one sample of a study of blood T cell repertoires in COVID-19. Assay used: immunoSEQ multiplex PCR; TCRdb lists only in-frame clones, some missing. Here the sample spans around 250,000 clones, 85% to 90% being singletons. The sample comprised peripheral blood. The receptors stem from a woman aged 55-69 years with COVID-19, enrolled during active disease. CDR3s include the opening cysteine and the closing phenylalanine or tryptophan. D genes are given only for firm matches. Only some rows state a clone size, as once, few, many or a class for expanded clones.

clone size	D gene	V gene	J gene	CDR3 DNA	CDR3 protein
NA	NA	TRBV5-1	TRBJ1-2	TGCGCCAGCAGCATAGACAGGTCGGGCTACACCTTC	CASSIDRSGYTF
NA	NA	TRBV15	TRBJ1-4	TGTGCCACCAGCAAATCGGGCCAGGGTGAAAAACTGTTTTTT	CATSKSGQGEKLFF
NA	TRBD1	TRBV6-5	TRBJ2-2	TGTGCCAGCAGTCTCGACAGGGGATACGGTGGGGAGCTGTTTTTT	CASSLDRGYGGELFF
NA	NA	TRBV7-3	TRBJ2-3	TGTGCCAGCAGCTTTGAGGGCCCAGATACGCAGTATTTT	CASSFEGPDTQYF
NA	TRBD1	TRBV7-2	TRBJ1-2	TGTGCCAGCAGCTTAGCGAGGGACAGTGATGGCTACACCTTC	CASSLARDSDGYTF
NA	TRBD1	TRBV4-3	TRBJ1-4	TGCGCCAGCAGCCAGCGGGACAGACCTAATGAAAAACTGTTTTTT	CASSQRDRPNEKLFF
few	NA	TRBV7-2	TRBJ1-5	TGTGCCAGCAGCTTATATGGCAGGGCGCACAATCAGCCCCAGCATTTT	CASSLYGRAHNQPQHF
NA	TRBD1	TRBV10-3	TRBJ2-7	TGTGCCATCAGTGGGCAGGGGGCTTACGAGCAGTACTTC	CAISGQGAYEQYF
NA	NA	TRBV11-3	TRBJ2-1	TGTGCCAGCAGCTTAGGAGGGGGGGCTGACAATGAGCAGTTCTTC	CASSLGGGADNEQFF
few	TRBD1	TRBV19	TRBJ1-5	TGTGCCAGTAGTCGACAGGGAAATCAGCCCCAGCATTTT	CASSRQGNQPQHF
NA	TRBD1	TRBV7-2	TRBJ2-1	TGTGCCAGCAGCGCAAGACAGGGGGCGGTTTTTAATGAGCAGTTCTTC	CASSARQGAVFNEQFF
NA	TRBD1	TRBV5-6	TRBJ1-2	TGTGCCAGCAGCTTGGTGTCGGGGGACAGGGGGCTTGGCTACACCTTC	CASSLVSGDRGLGYTF
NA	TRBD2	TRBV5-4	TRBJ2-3	TGTGCCAGCAGCTTTACTAGCGGGGGCTTCACAGATACGCAGTATTTT	CASSFTSGGFTDTQYF
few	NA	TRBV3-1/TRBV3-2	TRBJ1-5	TGTGCCAGCAGCCAGGGACTTAGCAATCAGCCCCAGCATTTT	CASSQGLSNQPQHF
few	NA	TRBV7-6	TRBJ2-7	TGTGCCAGCAGCTTACTGCAGGGTGCCTCCTACGAGCAGTACTTC	CASSLLQGASYEQYF
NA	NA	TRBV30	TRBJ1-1	TGTGCCTGGAGTGTACAGGGGAACACTGAAGCTTTCTTT	CAWSVQGNTEAFF
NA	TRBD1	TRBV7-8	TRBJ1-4	TGTGCCAGCAGCTCCGGGACAGGGCGTGAAAAACTGTTTTTT	CASSSGTGREKLFF
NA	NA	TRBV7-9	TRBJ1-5	TGTGCCAGCAGCTTACAGGGTAGCAATCAGCCCCAGCATTTT	CASSLQGSNQPQHF
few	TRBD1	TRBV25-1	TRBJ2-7	TGTGCCAGCAGCGACGACAGGGGGCCCTACGAGCAGTACTTC	CASSDDRGPYEQYF
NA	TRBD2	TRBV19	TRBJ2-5	TGTGCCAGTAGTATAGGGCTAGCGGGGACTTGGGAGACCCAGTACTTC	CASSIGLAGTWETQYF
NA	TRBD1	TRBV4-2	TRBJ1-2	TGTGCCAGCAGCCCAAAGGCCAGGGACAGGGACTATGGCTACACCTTC	CASSPKARDRDYGYTF
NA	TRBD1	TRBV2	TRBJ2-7	TGTGCCAGCAGTTATACACCGGGACAGGTCAACTCCTACGAGCAGTACTTC	CASSYTPGQVNSYEQYF
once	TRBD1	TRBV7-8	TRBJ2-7	TGTGCCAGCACCCAGACAGGGGGCGAGCAGTACTTC	CASTQTGGEQYF
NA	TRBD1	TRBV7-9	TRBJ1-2	TGTGCCAGCAGTGACAGGGACGGCGGCGGCTACACCTTC	CASSDRDGGGYTF
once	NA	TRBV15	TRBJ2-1	TGTGCCACCCGAGGTCTTACCTACAATGAGCAGTTCTTC	CATRGLTYNEQFF
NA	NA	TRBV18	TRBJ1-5	TGTGCCACCTCTGGGGGGTCTAACCAGCCCCAGCATTTT	CATSGGSNQPQHF
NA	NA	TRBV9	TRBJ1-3	TGTGCCAGCAGCGTAGATCTACGGTTCTCTGGAAACACCATATATTTT	CASSVDLRFSGNTIYF
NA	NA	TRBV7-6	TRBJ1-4	TGTGCCAGCAGCTTAGCAGGGAGGGCTAGTGAAAAACTGTTTTTT	CASSLAGRASEKLFF
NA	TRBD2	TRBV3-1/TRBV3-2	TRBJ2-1	TGTGCCGGACTAGCGGGGGGGCGCGGGTCGGATGAGCAGTTCTTC	CAGLAGGRGSDEQFF
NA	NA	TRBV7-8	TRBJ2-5	TGTGCCAGCAGCCCCCGATACTTATCCCAAGAGACCCAGTACTTC	CASSPRYLSQETQYF
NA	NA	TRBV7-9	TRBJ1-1	TGTGCCAGCAGCCCTTTTATCGGGACACTGAACACTGAAGCTTTCTTT	CASSPFIGTLNTEAFF
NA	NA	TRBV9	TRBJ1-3	TGTGCCAGCAGCGTAGATGCGGGAACTGGAAACACCATATATTTT	CASSVDAGTGNTIYF
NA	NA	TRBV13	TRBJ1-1	TGTGCCAGCAGCTCAGCAGGGATGATGAACACTGAAGCTTTCTTT	CASSSAGMMNTEAFF
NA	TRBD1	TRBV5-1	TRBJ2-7	TGCGCCAGCAGCCCATCAGGGGGCTCCTACGAGCAGTACTTC	CASSPSGGSYEQYF
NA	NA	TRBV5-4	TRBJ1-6	TGTGCCAGCAGCTTGGGTCAGGTCGGCTCCTATAATTCACCCCTCCACTTT	CASSLGQVGSYNSPLHF
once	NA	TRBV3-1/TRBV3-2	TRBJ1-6	TGTGCCAGCAGCCAAGATAATATCGGGAGTTCACCCCTCCACTTT	CASSQDNIGSSPLHF
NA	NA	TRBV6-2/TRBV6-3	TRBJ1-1	TGTGCCAGCAGTTCTCCGCGACAGCTTAACACTGAAGCTTTCTTT	CASSSPRQLNTEAFF
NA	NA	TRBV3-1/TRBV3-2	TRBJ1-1	TGTGCCAGCAGCCAAGTATCCAGGAACACTGAAGCTTTCTTT	CASSQVSRNTEAFF
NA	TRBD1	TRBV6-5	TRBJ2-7	TGTGCCAGCAGTAGGACAGGGGTTTCCTACGAGCAGTACTTC	CASSRTGVSYEQYF
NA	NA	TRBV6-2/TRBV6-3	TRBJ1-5	TGTGCCAGCAGTTATTTTACGGGGTACGGACAGCCCCAGCATTTT	CASSYFTGYGQPQHF
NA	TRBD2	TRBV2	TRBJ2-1	TGTGCCAGTCGCCCGAGCGGGGGGTCCTACAATGAGCAGTTCTTC	CASRPSGGSYNEQFF
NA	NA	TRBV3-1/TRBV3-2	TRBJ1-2	TGTGCCAGCAGCCAAGACAGATATGGCTACACCTTC	CASSQDRYGYTF